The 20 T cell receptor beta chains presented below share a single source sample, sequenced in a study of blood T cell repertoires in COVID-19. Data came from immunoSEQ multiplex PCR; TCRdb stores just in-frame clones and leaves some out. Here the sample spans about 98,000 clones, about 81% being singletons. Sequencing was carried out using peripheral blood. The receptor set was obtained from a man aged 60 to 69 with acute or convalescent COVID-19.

CDR3 sequence: CASIKTGSNTEAFF. The CDR3 nucleotides are TGTGCCAGCATCAAGACAGGGTCTAACACTGAAGCTTTCTTT. The chain recombines TRBV7-9 with TRBJ1-1, with 7 bases aligning to TRBD1. The CDR3 covers 14 residues. Trimming cost V 7 bases and J 2 bases; bases outside gene matches: 7. The germline V gene has CDR1 SEHNR and CDR2 FQNEAQ (reference sequence).

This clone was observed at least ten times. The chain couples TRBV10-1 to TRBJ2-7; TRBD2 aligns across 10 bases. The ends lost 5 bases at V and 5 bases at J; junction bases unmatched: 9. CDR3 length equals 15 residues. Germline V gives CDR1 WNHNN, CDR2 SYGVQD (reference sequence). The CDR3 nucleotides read TGCGCCAGCAGTTATAGAAGCGGGAGGGTCCACGAGCAGTACGTC. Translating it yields CASSYRSGRVHEQYV.

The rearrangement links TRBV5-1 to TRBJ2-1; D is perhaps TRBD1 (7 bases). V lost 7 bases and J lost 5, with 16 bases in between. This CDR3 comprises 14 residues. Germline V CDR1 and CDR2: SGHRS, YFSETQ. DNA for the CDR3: TGCGCCAGCCGCGGAGGGGGCGCGGACAATGAGCAGTTCTTC. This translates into CASRGGGADNEQFF.

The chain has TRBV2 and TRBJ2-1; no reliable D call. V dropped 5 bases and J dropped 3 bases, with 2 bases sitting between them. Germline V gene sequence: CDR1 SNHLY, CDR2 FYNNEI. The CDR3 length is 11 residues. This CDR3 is CASSLYNEQFF. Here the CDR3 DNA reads TGTGCCAGCAGTCTCTACAATGAGCAGTTCTTC.

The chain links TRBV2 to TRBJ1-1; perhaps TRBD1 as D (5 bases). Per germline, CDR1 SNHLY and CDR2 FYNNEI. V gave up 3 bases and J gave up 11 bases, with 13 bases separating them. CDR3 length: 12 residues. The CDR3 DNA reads TGTGCCAGCAGTGACGGGACGGGGGAGGCTTTCTTT. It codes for CASSDGTGEAFF.

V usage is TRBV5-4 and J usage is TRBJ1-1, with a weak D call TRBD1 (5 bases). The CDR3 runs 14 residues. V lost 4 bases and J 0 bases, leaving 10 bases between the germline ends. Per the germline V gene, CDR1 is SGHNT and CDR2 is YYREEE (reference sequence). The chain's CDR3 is CASSMGLMNTEAFF. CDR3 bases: TGTGCCAGCAGCATGGGACTTATGAACACTGAAGCTTTCTTT. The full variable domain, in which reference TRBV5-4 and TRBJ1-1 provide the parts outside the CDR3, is ETGVTQSPTHLIKTRGQQVTLRCSSQSGHNTVSWYQQALGQGPQFIFQYYREEENGRGNFPPRFSGLQFPNYSSELNVNALELDDSALYLCASSMGLMNTEAFFGQGTRLTVV.

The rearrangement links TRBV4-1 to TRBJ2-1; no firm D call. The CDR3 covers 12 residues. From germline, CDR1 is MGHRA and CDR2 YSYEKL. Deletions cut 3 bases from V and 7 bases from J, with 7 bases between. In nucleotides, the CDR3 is TGCGCCAGCAGCCAGGCAGGTAATGAGCAGTTCTTC. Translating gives CASSQAGNEQFF.

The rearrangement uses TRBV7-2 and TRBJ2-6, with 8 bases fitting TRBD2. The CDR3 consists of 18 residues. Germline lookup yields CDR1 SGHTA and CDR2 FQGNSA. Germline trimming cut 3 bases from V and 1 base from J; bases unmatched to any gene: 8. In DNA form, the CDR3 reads TGTGCCAGCAGCTTTGAGGTGGCGGGAGGATCTGGGGCCAACGTCCTGACTTTC. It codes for CASSFEVAGGSGANVLTF. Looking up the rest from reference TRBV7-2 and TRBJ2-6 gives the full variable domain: GAGVSQSPSNKVTEKGKDVELRCDPISGHTALYWYRQSLGQGLEFLIYFQGNSAPDKSGLPSDRFSAERTGGSVSTLTIQRTQQEDSAVYLCASSFEVAGGSGANVLTFGAGSRLTVL.

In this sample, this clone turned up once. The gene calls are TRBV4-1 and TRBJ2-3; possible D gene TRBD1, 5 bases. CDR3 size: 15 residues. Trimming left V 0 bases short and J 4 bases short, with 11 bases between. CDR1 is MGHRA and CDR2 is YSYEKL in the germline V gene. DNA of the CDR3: TGCGCCAGCAGCCAAGAGAGCAGGGCAGCAGATACGCAGTATTTT. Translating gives CASSQESRAADTQYF.

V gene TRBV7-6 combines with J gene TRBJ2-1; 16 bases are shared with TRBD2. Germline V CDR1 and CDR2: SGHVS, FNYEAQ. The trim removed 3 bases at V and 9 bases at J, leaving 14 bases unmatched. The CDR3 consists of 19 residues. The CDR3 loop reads CASSLPIRGTSGRDGEQFF. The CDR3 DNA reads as TGTGCCAGCAGCTTGCCGATTCGAGGGACTAGCGGGAGGGATGGTGAGCAGTTCTTC.

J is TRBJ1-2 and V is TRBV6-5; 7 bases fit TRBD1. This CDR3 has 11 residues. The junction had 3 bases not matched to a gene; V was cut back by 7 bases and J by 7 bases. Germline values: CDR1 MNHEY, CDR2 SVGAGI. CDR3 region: CASTQGGGYTF. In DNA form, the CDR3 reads TGTGCCAGCACCCAGGGGGGTGGCTACACCTTC.

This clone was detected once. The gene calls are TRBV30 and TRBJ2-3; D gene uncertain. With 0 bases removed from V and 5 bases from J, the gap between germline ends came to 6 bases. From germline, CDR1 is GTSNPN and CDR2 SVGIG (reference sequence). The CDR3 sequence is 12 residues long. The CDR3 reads CAWSVSVDTQYF. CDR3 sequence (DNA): TGTGCCTGGAGTGTATCCGTAGATACGCAGTATTTT. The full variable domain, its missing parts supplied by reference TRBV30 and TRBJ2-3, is SQTIHQWPATLVQPVGSPLSLECTVEGTSNPNLYWYRQAAGRGLQLLFYSVGIGQISSEVPQNLSASRPQDRQFILSSKKLLLSDSGFYLCAWSVSVDTQYFGPGTRLTVL.

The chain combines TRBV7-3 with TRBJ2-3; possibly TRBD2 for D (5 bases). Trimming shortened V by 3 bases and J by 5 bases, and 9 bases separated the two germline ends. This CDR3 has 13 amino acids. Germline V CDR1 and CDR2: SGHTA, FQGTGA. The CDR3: CASSFYREDTQYF. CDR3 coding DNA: TGTGCCAGCAGCTTTTACCGGGAAGATACGCAGTATTTT.

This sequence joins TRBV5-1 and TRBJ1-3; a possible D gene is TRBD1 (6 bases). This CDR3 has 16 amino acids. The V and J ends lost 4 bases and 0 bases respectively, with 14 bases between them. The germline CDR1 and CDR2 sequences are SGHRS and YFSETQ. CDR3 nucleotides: TGCGCCAGCAGCCCGCGGGGGCTTCCCTCTGGAAACACCATATATTTT. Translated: CASSPRGLPSGNTIYF.

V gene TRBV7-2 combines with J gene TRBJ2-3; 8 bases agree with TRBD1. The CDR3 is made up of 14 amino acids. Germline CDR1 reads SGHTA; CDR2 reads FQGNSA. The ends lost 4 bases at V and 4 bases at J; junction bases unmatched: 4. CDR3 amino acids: CASSSTGGSDTQYF. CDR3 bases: TGTGCCAGCAGCTCCACAGGGGGTTCAGATACGCAGTATTTT.

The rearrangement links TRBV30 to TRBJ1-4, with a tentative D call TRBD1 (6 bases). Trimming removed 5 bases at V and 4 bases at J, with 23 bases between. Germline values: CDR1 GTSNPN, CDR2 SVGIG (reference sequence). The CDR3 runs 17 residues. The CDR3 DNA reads TGTGCCTGGGGGGTTCGGGGGGCGTTTACGGGTAATGAAAAACTGTTTTTT. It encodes CAWGVRGAFTGNEKLFF.

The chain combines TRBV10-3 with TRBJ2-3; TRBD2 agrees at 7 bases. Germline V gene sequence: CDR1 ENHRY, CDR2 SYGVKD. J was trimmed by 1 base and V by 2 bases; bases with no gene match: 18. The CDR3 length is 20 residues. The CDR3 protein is CAISEDPAGSSGGGTDTQYF. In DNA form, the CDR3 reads TGTGCCATCAGTGAGGATCCAGCGGGGAGTTCTGGAGGGGGCACAGATACGCAGTATTTT.

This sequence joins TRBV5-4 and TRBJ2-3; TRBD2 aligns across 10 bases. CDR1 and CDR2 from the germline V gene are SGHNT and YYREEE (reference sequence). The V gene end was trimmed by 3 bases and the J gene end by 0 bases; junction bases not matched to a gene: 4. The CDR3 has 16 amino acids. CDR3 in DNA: TGTGCCAGCAGCTCCTCTAGCGGGGGTAGCACAGATACGCAGTATTTT. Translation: CASSSSSGGSTDTQYF.

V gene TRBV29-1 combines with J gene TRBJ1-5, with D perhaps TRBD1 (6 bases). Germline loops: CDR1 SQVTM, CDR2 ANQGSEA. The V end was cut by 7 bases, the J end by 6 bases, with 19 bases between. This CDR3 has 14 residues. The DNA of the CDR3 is TGCAGCGCAAAGTTAGGGGGATCGAGTCAGCCCCAGCATTTT. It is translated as CSAKLGGSSQPQHF.

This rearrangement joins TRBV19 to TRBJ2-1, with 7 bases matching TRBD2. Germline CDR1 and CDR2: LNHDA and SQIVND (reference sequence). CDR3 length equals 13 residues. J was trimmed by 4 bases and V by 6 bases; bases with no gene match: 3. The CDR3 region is CASRSGNYNEQFF. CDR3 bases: TGTGCCAGTAGGAGCGGGAATTACAATGAGCAGTTCTTC.